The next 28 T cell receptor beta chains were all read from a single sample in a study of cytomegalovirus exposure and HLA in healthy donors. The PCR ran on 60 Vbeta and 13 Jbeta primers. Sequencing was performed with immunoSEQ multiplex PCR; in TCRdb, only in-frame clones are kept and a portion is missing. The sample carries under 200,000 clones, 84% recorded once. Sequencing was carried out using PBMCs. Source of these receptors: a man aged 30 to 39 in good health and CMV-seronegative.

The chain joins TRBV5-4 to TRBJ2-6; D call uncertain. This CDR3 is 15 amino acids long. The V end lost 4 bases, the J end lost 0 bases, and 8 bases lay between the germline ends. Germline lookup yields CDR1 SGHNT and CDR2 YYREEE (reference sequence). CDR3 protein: CASSQAFSGANVLTF. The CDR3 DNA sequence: TGTGCCAGCAGCCAGGCATTCTCTGGGGCCAACGTCCTGACTTTC.

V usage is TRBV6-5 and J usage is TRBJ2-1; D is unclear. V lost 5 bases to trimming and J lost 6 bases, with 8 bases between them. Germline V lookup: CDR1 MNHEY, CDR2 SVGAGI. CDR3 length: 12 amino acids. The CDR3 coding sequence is TGTGCCAGCAGTGGCTGGCTCAATGAGCAGTTCTTC. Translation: CASSGWLNEQFF.

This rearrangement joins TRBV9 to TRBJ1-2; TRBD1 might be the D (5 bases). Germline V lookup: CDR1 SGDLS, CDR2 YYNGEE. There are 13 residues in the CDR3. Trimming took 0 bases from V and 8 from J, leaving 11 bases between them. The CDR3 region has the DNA TGTGCCAGCAGCGTAGCCAGGGTCGGCGGCTACACCTTC. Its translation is CASSVARVGGYTF.

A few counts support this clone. DNA for the CDR3: TGTGCCAGCAGCCTCTACTCGGGGACAGTTAGAACCCACGAGCAGTACTTC. It translates to CASSLYSGTVRTHEQYF. The J gene is TRBJ2-7, the V gene TRBV14; TRBD1 aligns across 7 bases. This CDR3 spans 17 amino acids. V gave up 4 bases and J gave up 5 bases; unmatched junction bases: 17. Germline V CDR1 and CDR2: SGHDN, FVKESK.

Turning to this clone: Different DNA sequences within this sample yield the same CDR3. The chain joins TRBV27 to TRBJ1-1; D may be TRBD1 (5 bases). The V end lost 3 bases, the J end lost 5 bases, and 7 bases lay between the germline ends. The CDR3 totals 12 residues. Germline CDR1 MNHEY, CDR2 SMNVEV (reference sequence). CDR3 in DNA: TGTGCCAGCAGTTTCCGGGGGACTGAAGCTTTCTTT. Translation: CASSFRGTEAFF.

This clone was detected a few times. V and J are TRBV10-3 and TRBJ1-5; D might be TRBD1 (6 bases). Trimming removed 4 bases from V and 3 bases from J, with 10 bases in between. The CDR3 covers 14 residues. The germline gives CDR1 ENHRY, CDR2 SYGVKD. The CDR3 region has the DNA TGTGCCATCAGTGCCCCAGGGGACAATCAGCCCCAGCATTTT. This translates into CAISAPGDNQPQHF.

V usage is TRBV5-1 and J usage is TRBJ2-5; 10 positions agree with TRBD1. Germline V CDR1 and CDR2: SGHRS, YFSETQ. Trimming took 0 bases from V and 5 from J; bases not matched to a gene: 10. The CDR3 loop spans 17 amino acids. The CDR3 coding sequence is TGCGCCAGCAGCTTGGCGACAAGACAGGGGGCACGGGAGACCCAGTACTTC. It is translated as CASSLATRQGARETQYF.

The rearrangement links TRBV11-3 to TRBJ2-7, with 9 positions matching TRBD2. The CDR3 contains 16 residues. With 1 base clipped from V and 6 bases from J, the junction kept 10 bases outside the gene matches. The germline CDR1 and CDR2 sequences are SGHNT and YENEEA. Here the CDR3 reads CASSLAGGREGSEQYF. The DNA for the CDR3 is TGTGCCAGCAGCTTAGCTGGCGGGCGGGAGGGGAGCGAGCAGTACTTC. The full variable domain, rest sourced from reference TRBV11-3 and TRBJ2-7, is EAGVVQSPRYKIIEKKQPVAFWCNPISGHNTLYWYLQNLGQGPELLIRYENEEAVDDSQLPKDRFSAERLKGVDSTLKIQPAELGDSAVYLCASSLAGGREGSEQYFGPGTRLTVT.

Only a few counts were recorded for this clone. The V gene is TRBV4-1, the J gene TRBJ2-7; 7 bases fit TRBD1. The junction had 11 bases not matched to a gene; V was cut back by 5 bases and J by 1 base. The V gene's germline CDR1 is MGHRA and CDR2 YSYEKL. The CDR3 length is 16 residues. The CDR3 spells CASSGIGDSFSYEQYF. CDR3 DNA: TGCGCCAGCAGCGGGATCGGGGACAGTTTTTCCTACGAGCAGTACTTC.

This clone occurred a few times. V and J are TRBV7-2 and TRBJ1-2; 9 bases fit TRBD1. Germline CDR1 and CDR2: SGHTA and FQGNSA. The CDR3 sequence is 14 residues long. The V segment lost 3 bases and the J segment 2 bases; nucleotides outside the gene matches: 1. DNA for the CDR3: TGTGCCAGCAGCTTGACAGGGGGGAACTATGGCTACACCTTC. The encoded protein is CASSLTGGNYGYTF.

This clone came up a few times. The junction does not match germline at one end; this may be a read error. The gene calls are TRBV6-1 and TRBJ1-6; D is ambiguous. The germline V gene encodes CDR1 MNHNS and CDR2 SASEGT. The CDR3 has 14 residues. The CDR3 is CASSLDGDNSPLHF. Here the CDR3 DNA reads TGTGCCAGCAGTCTAGACGGAGATAATTCTCCCCTCCACTTT.

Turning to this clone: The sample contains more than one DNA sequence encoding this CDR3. CDR3 coding DNA: TGTGCCAGCACGGGGGACGGCTCCTACAATGAGCAGTTCTTC. Translated: CASTGDGSYNEQFF. This chain connects TRBV2 to TRBJ2-1; a possible D gene is TRBD2 (6 bases). The CDR3 runs to 14 residues. CDR1 and CDR2 (germline): SNHLY, FYNNEI. V lost 7 bases, J lost 0 bases, and 10 bases lay in between.

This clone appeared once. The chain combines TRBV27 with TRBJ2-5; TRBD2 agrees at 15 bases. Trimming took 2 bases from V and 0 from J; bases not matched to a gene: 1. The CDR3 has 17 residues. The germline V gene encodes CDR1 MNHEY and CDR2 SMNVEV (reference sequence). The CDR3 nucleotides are TGTGCCAGCAGTTTAGGGACTAGCGGGGGGAACCAAGAGACCCAGTACTTC. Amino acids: CASSLGTSGGNQETQYF.

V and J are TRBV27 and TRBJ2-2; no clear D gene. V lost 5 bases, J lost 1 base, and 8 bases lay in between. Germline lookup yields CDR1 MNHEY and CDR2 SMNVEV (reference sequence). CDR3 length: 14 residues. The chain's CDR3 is CASSPTRNTGELFF. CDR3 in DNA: TGTGCCAGCAGTCCGACAAGGAACACCGGGGAGCTGTTTTTT.

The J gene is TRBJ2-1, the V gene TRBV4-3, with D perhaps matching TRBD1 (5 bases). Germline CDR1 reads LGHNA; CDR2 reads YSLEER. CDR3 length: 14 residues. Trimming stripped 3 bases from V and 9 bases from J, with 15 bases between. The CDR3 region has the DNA TGCGCCAGCAGCCAGCGCACTGGGGCAATTGAGCAGTTCTTC. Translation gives CASSQRTGAIEQFF.

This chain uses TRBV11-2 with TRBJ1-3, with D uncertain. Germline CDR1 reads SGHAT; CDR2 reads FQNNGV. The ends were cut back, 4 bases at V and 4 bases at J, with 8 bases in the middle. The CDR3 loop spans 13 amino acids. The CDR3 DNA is TGTGCCAGCAGCTCCCACATGGGAAACACCATATATTTT. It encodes CASSSHMGNTIYF. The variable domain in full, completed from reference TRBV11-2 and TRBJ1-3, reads EAGVAQSPRYKIIEKRQSVAFWCNPISGHATLYWYQQILGQGPKLLIQFQNNGVVDDSQLPKDRFSAERLKGVDSTLKIQPAKLEDSAVYLCASSSHMGNTIYFGEGSWLTVV.

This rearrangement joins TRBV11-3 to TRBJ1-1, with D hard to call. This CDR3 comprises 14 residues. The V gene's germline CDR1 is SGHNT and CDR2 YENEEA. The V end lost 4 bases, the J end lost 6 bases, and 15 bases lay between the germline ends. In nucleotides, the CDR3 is TGTGCCAGCAGCTCCAGACTGAAGTACGCTGAAGCTTTCTTT. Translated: CASSSRLKYAEAFF.

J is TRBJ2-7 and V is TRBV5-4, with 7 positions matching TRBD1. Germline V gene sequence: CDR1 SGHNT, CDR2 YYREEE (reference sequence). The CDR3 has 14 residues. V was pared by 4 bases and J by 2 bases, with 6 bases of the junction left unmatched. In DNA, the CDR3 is TGTGCCAGCAGCCCCGTGGGACAGCCCTACGAGCAGTACTTC. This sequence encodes CASSPVGQPYEQYF.

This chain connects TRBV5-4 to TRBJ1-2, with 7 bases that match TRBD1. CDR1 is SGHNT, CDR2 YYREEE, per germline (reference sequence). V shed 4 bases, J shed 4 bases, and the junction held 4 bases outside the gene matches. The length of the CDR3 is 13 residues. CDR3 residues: CASSRQGPYGYTF. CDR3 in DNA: TGTGCCAGCAGCCGACAGGGACCCTATGGCTACACCTTC. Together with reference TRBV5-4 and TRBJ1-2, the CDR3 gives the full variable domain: ETGVTQSPTHLIKTRGQQVTLRCSSQSGHNTVSWYQQALGQGPQFIFQYYREEENGRGNFPPRFSGLQFPNYSSELNVNALELDDSALYLCASSRQGPYGYTFGSGTRLTVV.

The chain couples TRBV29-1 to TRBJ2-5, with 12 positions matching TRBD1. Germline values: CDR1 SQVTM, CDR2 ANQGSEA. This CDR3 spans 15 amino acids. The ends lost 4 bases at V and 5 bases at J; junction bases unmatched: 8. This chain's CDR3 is CSVGGQGALRETQYF. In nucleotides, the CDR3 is TGCAGCGTTGGGGGACAGGGGGCTCTCAGGGAGACCCAGTACTTC.

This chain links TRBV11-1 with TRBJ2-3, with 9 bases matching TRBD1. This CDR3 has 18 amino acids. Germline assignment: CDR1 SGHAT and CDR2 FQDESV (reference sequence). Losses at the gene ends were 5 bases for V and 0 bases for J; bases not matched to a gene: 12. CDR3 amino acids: CASSLGTGIGGSTDTQYF. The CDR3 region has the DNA TGTGCCAGCAGCCTCGGGACAGGGATTGGGGGAAGCACAGATACGCAGTATTTT.

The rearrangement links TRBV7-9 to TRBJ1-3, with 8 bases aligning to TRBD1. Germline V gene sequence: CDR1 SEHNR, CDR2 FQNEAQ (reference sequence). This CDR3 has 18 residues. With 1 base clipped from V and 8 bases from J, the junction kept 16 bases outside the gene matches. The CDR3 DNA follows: TGTGCCAGCAGCTTAGTCCTCGGGGCCCCTGACAGGGGATACACCATATATTTT. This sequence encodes CASSLVLGAPDRGYTIYF.

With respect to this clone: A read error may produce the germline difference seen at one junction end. The CDR3 reads CSSSFTQGMGSPLHF. DNA of the CDR3: TGTTCCAGCAGCTTTACACAGGGGATGGGTTCACCCCTCCACTTT. V is TRBV7-9 and J is TRBJ1-6; 7 bases are shared with TRBD1. Germline assignment: CDR1 SEHNR and CDR2 FQNEAQ (reference sequence). The CDR3 is 15 amino acids.

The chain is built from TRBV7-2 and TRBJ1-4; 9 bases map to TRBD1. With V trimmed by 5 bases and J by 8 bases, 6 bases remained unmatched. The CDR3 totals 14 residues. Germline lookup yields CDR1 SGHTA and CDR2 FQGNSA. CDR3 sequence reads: CASSPGQGHEKLFF. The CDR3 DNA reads TGTGCCAGCAGCCCGGGACAGGGACACGAAAAACTGTTTTTT. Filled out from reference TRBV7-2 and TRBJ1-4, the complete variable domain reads GAGVSQSPSNKVTEKGKDVELRCDPISGHTALYWYRQSLGQGLEFLIYFQGNSAPDKSGLPSDRFSAERTGGSVSTLTIQRTQQEDSAVYLCASSPGQGHEKLFFGSGTQLSVL.

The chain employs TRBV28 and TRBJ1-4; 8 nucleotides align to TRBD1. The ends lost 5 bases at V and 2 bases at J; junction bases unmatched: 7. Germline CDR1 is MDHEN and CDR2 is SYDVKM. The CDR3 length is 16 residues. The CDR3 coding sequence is TGTGCCAGCAGTCCGCACAGGGGGGGGACTAATGAAAAACTGTTTTTT. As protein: CASSPHRGGTNEKLFF.

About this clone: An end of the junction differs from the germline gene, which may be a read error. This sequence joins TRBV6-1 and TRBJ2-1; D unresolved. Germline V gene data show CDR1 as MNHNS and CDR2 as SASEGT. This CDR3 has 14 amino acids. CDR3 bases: TGTGCCAGCAGGGAAGACATACGGTCGGGTGAGCAGTTCTTC. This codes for CASREDIRSGEQFF.

The DNA of the CDR3 is TGTGCCAGCTCACTCCGGGACAGGGTCTACGAGCAGTACTTC. It translates to CASSLRDRVYEQYF. The rearrangement joins TRBV18 to TRBJ2-7; 9 nucleotides agree with TRBD1. The V gene end was trimmed by 4 bases and the J gene end by 3 bases; junction bases not matched to a gene: 4. Per germline, CDR1 KGHSH and CDR2 LQKENI. The length of the CDR3 is 14 residues.

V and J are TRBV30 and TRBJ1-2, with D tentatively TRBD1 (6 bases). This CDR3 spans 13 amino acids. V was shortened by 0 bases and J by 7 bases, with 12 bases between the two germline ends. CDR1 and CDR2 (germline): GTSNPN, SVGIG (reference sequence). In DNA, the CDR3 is TGTGCCTGGAGTGTAGGGGGGGCAGCTGGCTACACCTTC. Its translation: CAWSVGGAAGYTF.